The entry below gives a single TCR beta chain sequence along with its context. Its cognate antigen is unknown. A clone one base away is much larger, so this may be a read error. CDR3 length: 15 amino acids. TCRdb itself ran the reads through MiXCR, one entry per CDR3 protein. This sample has about 920,000 distinct CDR3 sequences, with 25% to 40% found just once. The data derive from a study of T cell repertoires in cytomegalovirus infection. Study summary: HLA-B-restricted CMV epitopes that are well studied, plus recently identified HLA-C-restricted ones, were used by the study.

The clonotype originates from a human donor in good health (CMV status not recorded). Some clones in this sample may be carry-over from other donors' samples. The gene calls are TRBV12-3 or TRBV12-4 and TRBJ2-2; D gene uncertain. The sequencing here drew on cultured CD8+ T cells from PBMCs, taken from culture after CMV antigen stimulation. The chain's CDR3 is CASGFVTFNTGELFF. The CDR3 nucleotides read TGTGCCAGCGGTTTTGTTACATTTAACACCGGGGAGCTGTTTTTT.